This TCR beta chain was observed in a study of neoadjuvant anti-PD-1 for oral cavity cancer (dated by TCRdb to about 2021). Looking at the study overall: Before curative-intent surgical resection, most patients were given three to four biweekly doses of nivolumab at 3 mg/kg. Patients who did not progress were given a fourth nivolumab dose at about day 43 and had definitive surgical resection on days 50-56. Under RECIST 1.1, a patient counted as a responder if showing complete response, partial response or stable disease, and as a non-responder if showing progression. The parent correlative cohort included some twelve patients, with an approximately 34% response rate.

A word on this clone: Its antigen is currently not known. There are no base qualities to consult, and no much larger clone falls within one base.

Per the publication, the time point label means: after neoadjuvant nivolumab, at surgical resection. Patients had been newly diagnosed with stage II-IVA oral cavity squamous cell carcinoma, and no prior systemic or radiation treatment had been given to the patients. Everyone in the cohort had locally advanced, HPV-negative oral cavity squamous cell carcinoma. No culture maintenance or expansion was done, as the peripheral blood mononuclear cells went straight to analysis. Samples came from a longitudinal correlative study of a single-arm phase II trial of neoadjuvant nivolumab in oral cavity squamous cell carcinoma. Subject-matched pre- and post-treatment PBMCs and tumors from three responders and three non-responders were subjected to genomic DNA-based TCRbeta sequencing. Peripheral blood mononuclear cells were drawn once before nivolumab treatment and a second time after treatment, when surgery took place. The Maxwell RSC DNA from Cells kit was used to extract genomic DNA from PBMCs.

V is pared back by 2 bases and J by 0 bases, with 8 bases lying between the germline termini. There are 15 amino acids in the CDR3, from cysteine to phenylalanine inclusive. The retained sequence is limited to the CDR3, 45 bases, with the frame set at the first base. Sequences SGHNT (CDR1) and YYREEE (CDR2) are obtained from the germline V gene (reference sequence). What the study reported, not specific to this receptor: The TCR analyses had only a few patients in each response group, and the authors called for validation in larger cohorts. After neoadjuvant nivolumab, T cell clonality (Gini index) in PBMCs was significantly higher in non-responders than in responders. A higher pretreatment blood Treg/Th17 ratio correlated with both higher pretreatment blood TCRbeta clonality and lower post-treatment tumor TCRbeta clonality.

For deep sequencing, each PBMC sample was run in six replicates, with libraries mostly built from about 510 ng of input genomic DNA. The immunoSEQ hsTCRbeta kit was used to prepare TCRbeta libraries according to the manufacturer's instructions. An Illumina NovaSeq 6000 S4 flow cell was used to sequence the final libraries, which had first been combined to 3 nM. The paper's processing steps were these. The immunoSEQ Analyzer handled quality control and preprocessing of the raw data. The analysis was limited to productive rearrangements, and each clonotype was defined by a unique CDR3 amino acid sequence. Using the R package tcR, the researchers computed the Gini-Simpson index as their estimate of repertoire clonality. Student's t test was used to compare Gini indices, and Pearson correlation was used to assess associations with tumor size change. TCRdb holds this immuneACCESS table with in-frame rearrangements only. Some clones are missing; in checked studies, unresolved V genes explain under half, and the rest has no known cause. V and J calls and clone size are as listed in that table; D and trimming were resolved from the DNA. The sample table holds roughly 46,000 clones, of which 77% were seen once. 4.5% to 5% of the sample is held by the ten biggest clonotypes.

This clonotype was obtained from a person between 40 and 79 years old with oral cavity squamous cell carcinoma. The rearrangement joined TRBV5-4 to TRBJ2-2, with the D assignment possibly TRBD1 or TRBD2, given 6 matching bases for each. Sequences were derived from PBMCs, sampled after nivolumab (anti-PD-1) treatment. The DNA sequence reads TGTGCCAGCAGCTTCGGGGGCCCGAACACCGGGGAGCTGTTTTTT. Its amino acids are CASSFGGPNTGELFF.